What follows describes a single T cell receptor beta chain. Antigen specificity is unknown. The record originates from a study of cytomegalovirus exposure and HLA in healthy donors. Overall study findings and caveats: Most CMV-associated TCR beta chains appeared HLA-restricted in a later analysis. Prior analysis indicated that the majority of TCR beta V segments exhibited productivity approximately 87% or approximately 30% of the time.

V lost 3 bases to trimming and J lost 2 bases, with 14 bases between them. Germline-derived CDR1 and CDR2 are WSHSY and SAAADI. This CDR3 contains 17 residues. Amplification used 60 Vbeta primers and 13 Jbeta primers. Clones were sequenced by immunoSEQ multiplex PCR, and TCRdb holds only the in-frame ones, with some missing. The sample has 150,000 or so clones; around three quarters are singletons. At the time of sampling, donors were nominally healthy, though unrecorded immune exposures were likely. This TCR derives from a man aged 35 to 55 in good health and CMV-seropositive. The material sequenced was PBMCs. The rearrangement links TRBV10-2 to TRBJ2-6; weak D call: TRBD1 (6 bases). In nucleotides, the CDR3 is TGCGCCAGCAGTGAAGGCCAGGGGTTACCTGGGGCCAACGTCCTGACTTTC. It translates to CASSEGQGLPGANVLTF.